The present T cell receptor beta chain was sequenced within a study of neoadjuvant anti-PD-1 for oral cavity cancer. Noted time point: after neoadjuvant nivolumab, at surgical resection. Findings of the study overall: With a few patients per group, TCR findings need larger cohorts. Pretreatment Treg/Th17 ratio correlated inversely with post-treatment tumor clonality.

Produced via immunoSEQ multiplex PCR; TCRdb's table is partial and in-frame only. The table shows roughly 46,000 clones, with about 76% occurring only once. This clone showed up just once. Its cognate antigen is unknown. In germline, CDR1 is LNHDA, CDR2 SQIVND (reference sequence). This CDR3 is 15 amino acids long. V was shortened by 7 bases and J by 2 bases, with 14 bases between the two germline ends. The sequence was collected from a person between 35 and 79 years old with oral cavity squamous cell carcinoma. The V call is TRBV19, the J call TRBJ2-2, with D possibly matching TRBD2 (6 bases). The specimen was PBMCs, collected after nivolumab (anti-PD-1) treatment. The CDR3 loop is CASKEEGINTGELFF. The CDR3 nucleotides are TGTGCCAGTAAGGAGGAGGGGATCAACACCGGGGAGCTGTTTTTT.